This entry concerns a single T cell receptor (beta chain). Its antigen is undetermined. This specimen comes from a study of CD8 T cells in ankylosing spondylitis. Notes on the study in general: Existing reports had already noted some motif variants in reactive arthritis synovial fluid and blood. Clones linked to the disease showed a CD8+ phenotype. They occurred at relatively low frequencies in peripheral blood.

TCRdb independently ran MiXCR on the 5' RACE reads; one entry per CDR3 protein. Here the sample spans about 160,000 distinct CDR3 sequences, 9.8% being singletons. V lost 6 bases and J 3 bases, leaving 17 bases between the germline ends. From germline, CDR1 is MDHEN and CDR2 SYDVKM. The CDR3 loop spans 15 amino acids. The receptor's source is a female donor with ankylosing spondylitis or in good health (not recorded which). The sequenced material came from blood, either unsorted or a sorted T cell fraction (not recorded which). The chain recombines TRBV28 with TRBJ1-1; D is uncertain. CDR3 DNA: TGTGCCAGCAGGCCCATAAAAGGCTCCTACACTGAAGCTTTCTTT. Protein product: CASRPIKGSYTEAFF.